This TCR beta chain appears in the sequencing data of a study of blood T cell repertoires in COVID-19. On the study more broadly: T cells, B-cell-depleted T cells, or PBMCs supplied cDNA or gDNA.

The table came from immunoSEQ multiplex PCR; TCRdb's copy has only in-frame clones and leaves some out. There are about 59,000 clones in the sample; more than 60% occur only once, and around 10% lies in the top ten. CDR1 and CDR2 from the germline V gene are SGHVS and FQNEAQ. The CDR3 is 15 residues long. Trimming removed 5 bases from V and 3 bases from J; junction bases left unmatched: 8. V is TRBV7-8 and J is TRBJ2-7; 9 nucleotides align to TRBD2. The receptor's source is a human donor in a cohort sampled during active COVID-19. Sequenced input: peripheral blood. The CDR3 sequence: CASSLSSGALYEQYF. In DNA, the CDR3 is TGTGCCAGCAGCCTTTCTAGCGGGGCCCTCTACGAGCAGTACTTC.